Shown below are 20 T cell receptor beta chains from a single sample sequenced in a study of shared clonotypes between healthy human individuals. The repertoire was sequenced with immunoSEQ multiplex PCR; TCRdb's copy has only in-frame clones and lacks some. Among fewer than 500,000 clones, roughly 85% were seen once, and the ten largest hold about an eighth. Sequenced input: PBMCs. Source of these receptors: a middle-aged woman in good health. Some clones in this sample may be carry-over from other donors' samples.

The rearrangement joins TRBV29-1 to TRBJ2-5, with D unclear. This CDR3 is built from 14 residues. In germline, CDR1 is SQVTM, CDR2 ANQGSEA. With 0 bases removed from V and 5 bases from J, the gap between germline ends came to 13 bases. CDR3: CSVEDSLLGETQYF. In DNA, the CDR3 is TGCAGCGTTGAAGATTCCCTGCTCGGGGAGACCCAGTACTTC.

The chain is built from TRBV27 and TRBJ2-2, with 11 positions matching TRBD1. The CDR3 spans 17 residues. Looked up from germline, CDR1 is MNHEY and CDR2 is SMNVEV (reference sequence). The V and J ends lost 6 bases and 0 bases, in that order; junction bases with no gene match: 6. CDR3 DNA: TGTGCCAGCAGGGGGGACAGGGGGTTCCCGAACACCGGGGAGCTGTTTTTT. The encoded protein is CASRGDRGFPNTGELFF.

This chain connects TRBV15 to TRBJ2-3; 16 nucleotides match TRBD2. This CDR3 has 18 amino acids. CDR1 and CDR2 from the germline V gene are LNHNV and YYDKDF (reference sequence). V was clipped by 3 bases and J by 5 bases; unmatched bases: 8. The chain's CDR3 is CATSSGTSGRARGDTQYF. CDR3 coding DNA: TGTGCCACCAGCAGCGGGACTAGCGGGAGGGCCAGGGGAGATACGCAGTATTTT.

The gene calls are TRBV4-1 and TRBJ2-5; TRBD2 matches 16 bases. With V trimmed by 1 base and J by 5 bases, 7 bases remained unmatched. Germline CDR1 is MGHRA and CDR2 is YSYEKL. The CDR3 extends over 18 amino acids. CDR3 sequence reads: CASSQAGTSGRAFETQYF. DNA of the CDR3: TGCGCCAGCAGCCAAGCCGGGACTAGCGGGAGGGCCTTCGAGACCCAGTACTTC.

The V gene is TRBV7-2, the J gene TRBJ1-5, with 7 bases lining up with TRBD1. Trimming removed 2 bases from V and 4 bases from J; junction bases left unmatched: 5. There are 15 residues in the CDR3. Germline V CDR1 and CDR2: SGHTA, FQGNSA. Written as DNA, the CDR3 is TGTGCCAGCAGCTTAACGGGGACAGCTAATCAGCCCCAGCATTTT. It yields the protein CASSLTGTANQPQHF.

The V gene is TRBV5-4, the J gene TRBJ2-7; perhaps TRBD1 as D (5 bases). Germline V gene sequence: CDR1 SGHNT, CDR2 YYREEE (reference sequence). Trimming pared 0 bases from V and 1 base from J, leaving 14 bases between. CDR3 length equals 16 residues. The CDR3 spells CASSLDGVTASYEQYF. The CDR3 DNA is TGTGCCAGCAGCTTGGATGGTGTGACAGCTTCCTACGAGCAGTACTTC.

The gene calls are TRBV19 and TRBJ2-1; 12 bases map to TRBD2. V lost 3 bases to trimming and J lost 1 base; unmatched junction nucleotides: 19. The CDR3 is 22 residues long. Germline lookup yields CDR1 LNHDA and CDR2 SQIVND (reference sequence). DNA for the CDR3: TGTGCCAGTAGTATCCAGGGTCCCCTAGCGGGAGGGTGGATGTCTTCCTACAATGAGCAGTTCTTC. Translated, it gives CASSIQGPLAGGWMSSYNEQFF.

This chain uses TRBV5-4 with TRBJ2-7; TRBD2 agrees at 7 bases. This CDR3 is 14 amino acids long. Germline V gives CDR1 SGHNT, CDR2 YYREEE (reference sequence). V gave up 3 bases and J gave up 2 bases; unmatched junction bases: 5. CDR3: CASSSRDYTYEQYF. DNA for the CDR3: TGTGCCAGCAGCTCCCGGGACTATACCTACGAGCAGTACTTC.

V usage is TRBV29-1 and J usage is TRBJ2-2; D uncertain. Germline CDR1 SQVTM, CDR2 ANQGSEA. The CDR3 contains 13 residues. The V and J ends lost 4 bases and 7 bases respectively, with 13 bases between them. CDR3 loop: CSVGPTVVGELFF. The CDR3 DNA reads TGCAGCGTTGGCCCCACTGTGGTCGGGGAGCTGTTTTTT.

This clone was seen a few times. This sequence joins TRBV7-2 and TRBJ1-1; D is unclear. The germline V gene has CDR1 SGHTA and CDR2 FQGNSA. V was cut by 1 base and J by 3 bases, with 6 bases left in between. CDR3 length: 13 amino acids. The CDR3 DNA sequence: TGTGCCAGCAGCTTAGAGGAGGACACTGAAGCTTTCTTT. This gives the protein CASSLEEDTEAFF.

The chain uses TRBV9 and TRBJ1-2, with D possibly being TRBD1 (6 bases). There are 14 residues in the CDR3. The V and J ends lost 3 bases and 4 bases respectively, with 13 bases between them. Germline loops: CDR1 SGDLS, CDR2 YYNGEE. Here the CDR3 DNA reads TGTGCCAGCAGCGCCCAACAAGGGGGCTATGGCTACACCTTC. Its protein product is CASSAQQGGYGYTF.

CDR3 amino acids: CASSNPARSEQFF. CDR3 sequence (DNA): TGTGCCAGCAGCAACCCGGCAAGGAGTGAGCAGTTCTTC. The chain carries TRBV7-6 and TRBJ2-1; no definite D call. The CDR3 is made up of 13 amino acids. Germline-derived CDR1 and CDR2 are SGHVS and FNYEAQ. Trimming left V 5 bases short and J 9 bases short, with 14 bases between.

This chain links TRBV4-2 with TRBJ1-2; D gene uncertain. Looked up from germline, CDR1 is LGHNA and CDR2 is YNFKEQ. CDR3 length: 16 residues. Trimming pared 0 bases from V and 2 bases from J, leaving 13 bases between. The CDR3 spells CASSQDWDQSNYGYTF. The CDR3 nucleotides are TGTGCCAGCAGCCAAGATTGGGATCAGTCGAACTATGGCTACACCTTC.

This chain uses TRBV5-1 with TRBJ2-7; D remains unclear. The CDR3 has 18 residues. Per the germline V gene, CDR1 is SGHRS and CDR2 is YFSETQ. Trimming left V 4 bases short and J 4 bases short, with 27 bases between. CDR3 nucleotides: TGCGCCAGCAGCGTTCAGCCACCGCAAAGGGCCTTTCGGTACGAGCAGTACTTC. Translating gives CASSVQPPQRAFRYEQYF.

The chain has TRBV7-9 and TRBJ2-5; no firm D call. The CDR3 runs 12 residues. V shed 2 bases and J shed 3 bases, with 4 bases lying between them. Germline CDR1 reads SEHNR; CDR2 reads FQNEAQ (reference sequence). This CDR3 is CASSLREETQYF. The CDR3 region has the DNA TGTGCCAGCAGCTTAAGGGAAGAGACCCAGTACTTC.

This clone was seen once. The chain links TRBV7-9 to TRBJ2-3, with TRBD2 matching 10 bases. The CDR3 is 15 residues long. V dropped 6 bases and J dropped 0; count of bases not matched to a gene: 3. Germline V lookup: CDR1 SEHNR, CDR2 FQNEAQ (reference sequence). CDR3 coding DNA: TGTGCCAGCAGGTTGACTAGCGGGAGCACAGATACGCAGTATTTT. Protein sequence: CASRLTSGSTDTQYF.

V is TRBV18 and J is TRBJ1-1; 8 bases are a match to TRBD1. This CDR3 has 14 amino acids. Unmatched junction bases numbered 6, after V lost 3 bases and J lost 6 bases. Per germline, CDR1 KGHSH and CDR2 LQKENI. In nucleotides, the CDR3 is TGTGCCAGCTCACCCTCAGGGGGCTTCGCTGAAGCTTTCTTT. It translates to CASSPSGGFAEAFF.

The V and J genes are TRBV11-2 and TRBJ2-1, with D hard to call. The germline CDR1 and CDR2 sequences are SGHAT and FQNNGV. V lost 1 base to trimming and J lost 7 bases, with 14 bases between them. This CDR3 has 15 residues. In DNA form, the CDR3 reads TGTGCCAGCAGCTTAGCTGGCGGAACCCTTAATGAGCAGTTCTTC. Residues: CASSLAGGTLNEQFF. Full variable domain (remainder filled in from reference TRBV11-2 and TRBJ2-1): EAGVAQSPRYKIIEKRQSVAFWCNPISGHATLYWYQQILGQGPKLLIQFQNNGVVDDSQLPKDRFSAERLKGVDSTLKIQPAKLEDSAVYLCASSLAGGTLNEQFFGPGTRLTVL.

V and J are TRBV7-2 and TRBJ2-1, with TRBD2 matching 10 bases. V shed 5 bases, J shed 6 bases, and the junction held 10 bases outside the gene matches. Germline assignment: CDR1 SGHTA and CDR2 FQGNSA. The CDR3 is 16 residues long. CDR3 sequence reads: CASSHRSGRALNEQFF. DNA of the CDR3: TGTGCCAGCAGCCATAGAAGCGGGAGGGCCCTCAATGAGCAGTTCTTC.

In this sample, this clone turned up many times. The rearrangement links TRBV7-9 to TRBJ1-2; D perhaps matches TRBD1 (5 bases). V lost 5 bases and J lost 6, with 16 bases in between. The CDR3 has 14 amino acids. CDR1 SEHNR and CDR2 FQNEAQ come from the germline V gene (reference sequence). The CDR3 DNA reads as TGTGCCAGCAGCCCATTAGGAGGGGAGGATGGCTACACCTTC. It specifies CASSPLGGEDGYTF.